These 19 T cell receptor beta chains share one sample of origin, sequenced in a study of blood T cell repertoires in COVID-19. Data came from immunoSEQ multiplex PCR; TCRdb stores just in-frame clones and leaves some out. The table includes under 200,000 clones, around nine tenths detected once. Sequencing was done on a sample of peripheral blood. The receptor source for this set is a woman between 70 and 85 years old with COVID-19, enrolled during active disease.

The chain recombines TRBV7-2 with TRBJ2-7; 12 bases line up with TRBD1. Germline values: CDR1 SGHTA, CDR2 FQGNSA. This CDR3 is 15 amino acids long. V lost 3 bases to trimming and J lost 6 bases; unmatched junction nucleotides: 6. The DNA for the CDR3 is TGTGCCAGCAGCTTCGTCGGGACAGGGGGCTTCGAGCAGTACTTC. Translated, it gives CASSFVGTGGFEQYF.

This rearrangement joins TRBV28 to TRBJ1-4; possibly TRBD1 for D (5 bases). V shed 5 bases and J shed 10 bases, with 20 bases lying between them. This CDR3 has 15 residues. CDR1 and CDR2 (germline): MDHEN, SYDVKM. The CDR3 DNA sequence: TGTGCCAGCAGTCCGGGGGGAGGGAGGAAAGGAAAACTGTTTTTT. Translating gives CASSPGGGRKGKLFF.

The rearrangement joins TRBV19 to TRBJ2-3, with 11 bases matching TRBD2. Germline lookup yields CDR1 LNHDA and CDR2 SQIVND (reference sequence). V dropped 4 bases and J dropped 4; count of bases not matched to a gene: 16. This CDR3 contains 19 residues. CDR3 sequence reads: CASSSLRLAGGVAPDTQYF. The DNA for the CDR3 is TGTGCCAGTAGTAGTCTCCGGCTAGCGGGGGGCGTGGCCCCAGATACGCAGTATTTT.

CDR3 region: CASSNKTSGTVNYGYTF. The CDR3 region has the DNA TGTGCCAGCAGCAATAAAACCTCCGGGACAGTTAACTATGGCTACACCTTC. The chain couples TRBV21-1 to TRBJ1-2; no check of the table's D call, TRBD1, against the DNA was made. TRBV21-1 corresponds to a pseudogene. This CDR3 is built from 17 residues.

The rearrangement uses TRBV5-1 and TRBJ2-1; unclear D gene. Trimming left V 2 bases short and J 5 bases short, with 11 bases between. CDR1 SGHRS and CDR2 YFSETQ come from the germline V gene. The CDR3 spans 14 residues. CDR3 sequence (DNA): TGCGCCAGCAGCTTCTTGTTGGCAGACAATGAGCAGTTCTTC. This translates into CASSFLLADNEQFF.

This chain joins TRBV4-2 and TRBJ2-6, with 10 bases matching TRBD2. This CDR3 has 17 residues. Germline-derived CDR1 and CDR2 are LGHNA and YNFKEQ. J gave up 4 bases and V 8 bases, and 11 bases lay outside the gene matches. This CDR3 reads CASSEREGAQGANVLTF. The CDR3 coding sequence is TGTGCCAGCTCTGAGCGGGAGGGGGCCCAGGGGGCCAACGTCCTGACTTTC.

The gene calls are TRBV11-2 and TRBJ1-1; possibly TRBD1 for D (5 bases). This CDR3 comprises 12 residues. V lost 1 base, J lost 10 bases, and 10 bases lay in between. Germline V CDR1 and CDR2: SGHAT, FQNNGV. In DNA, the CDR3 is TGTGCCAGCAGCTTAGCCCAGGGTCGAGCTTTCTTT. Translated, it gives CASSLAQGRAFF.

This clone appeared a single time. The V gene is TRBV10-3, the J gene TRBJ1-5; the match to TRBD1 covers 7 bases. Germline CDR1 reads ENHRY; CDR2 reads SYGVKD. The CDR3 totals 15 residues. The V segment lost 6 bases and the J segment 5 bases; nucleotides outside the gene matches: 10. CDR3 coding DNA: TGTGCCATCAGCGCCGACAGGGTTTCTTATCAGCCCCAGCATTTT. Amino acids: CAISADRVSYQPQHF.

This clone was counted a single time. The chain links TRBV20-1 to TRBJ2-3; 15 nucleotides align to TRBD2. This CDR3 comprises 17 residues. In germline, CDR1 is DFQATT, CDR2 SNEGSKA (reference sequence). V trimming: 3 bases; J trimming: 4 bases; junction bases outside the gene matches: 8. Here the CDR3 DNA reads TGCAGTGCTAGTGGGACTAGCGGGGGGAGGGGCCCAGATACGCAGTATTTT. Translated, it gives CSASGTSGGRGPDTQYF.

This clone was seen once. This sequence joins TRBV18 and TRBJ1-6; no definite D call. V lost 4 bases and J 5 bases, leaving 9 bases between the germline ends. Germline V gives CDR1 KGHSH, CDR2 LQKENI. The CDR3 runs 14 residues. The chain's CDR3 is CASSRDGDNSPLHF. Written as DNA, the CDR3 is TGTGCCAGCTCACGAGACGGGGATAATTCACCCCTCCACTTT.

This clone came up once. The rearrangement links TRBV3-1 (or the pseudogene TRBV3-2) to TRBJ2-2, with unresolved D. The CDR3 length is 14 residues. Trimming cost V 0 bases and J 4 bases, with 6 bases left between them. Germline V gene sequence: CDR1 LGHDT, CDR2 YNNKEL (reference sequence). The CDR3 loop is CASSQDTVTGELFF. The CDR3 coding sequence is TGTGCCAGCAGCCAAGATACGGTCACCGGGGAGCTGTTTTTT.

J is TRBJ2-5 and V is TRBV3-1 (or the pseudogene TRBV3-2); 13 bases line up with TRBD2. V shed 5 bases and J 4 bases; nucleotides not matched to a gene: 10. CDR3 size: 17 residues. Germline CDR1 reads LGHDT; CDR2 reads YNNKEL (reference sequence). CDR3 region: CASSITSGGAERETQYF. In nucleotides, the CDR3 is TGTGCCAGCAGCATAACTAGCGGGGGGGCCGAACGAGAGACCCAGTACTTC.

The CDR3 DNA sequence: TGTGCCAGCACCCCAAGCGGACTAGCGGGCTCCTACGAGCAGTACTTC. It encodes CASTPSGLAGSYEQYF. This chain joins TRBV3-1 (or the pseudogene TRBV3-2) and TRBJ2-7; TRBD2 matches at 11 bases. Germline CDR1 reads LGHDT; CDR2 reads YNNKEL (reference sequence). The CDR3 has 16 residues. V trimming: 7 bases; J trimming: 0 bases; junction bases outside the gene matches: 8.

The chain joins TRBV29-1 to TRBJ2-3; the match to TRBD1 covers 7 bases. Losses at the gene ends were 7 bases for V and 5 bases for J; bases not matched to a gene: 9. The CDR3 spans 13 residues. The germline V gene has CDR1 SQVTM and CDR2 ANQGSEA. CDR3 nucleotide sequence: TGCAGCGCTCGACAGGGACCTTTAGATACGCAGTATTTT. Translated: CSARQGPLDTQYF.

The CDR3 DNA sequence: TGTGCCAGCATCGCCGGGACTAGCGGGGGGGCCTACAATGAGCAGTTCTTC. It translates to CASIAGTSGGAYNEQFF. The chain employs TRBV2 and TRBJ2-1, with 16 bases lining up with TRBD2. The CDR3 runs to 17 residues. Trimming removed 7 bases from V and 2 bases from J; junction bases left unmatched: 5. Germline V gene sequence: CDR1 SNHLY, CDR2 FYNNEI.

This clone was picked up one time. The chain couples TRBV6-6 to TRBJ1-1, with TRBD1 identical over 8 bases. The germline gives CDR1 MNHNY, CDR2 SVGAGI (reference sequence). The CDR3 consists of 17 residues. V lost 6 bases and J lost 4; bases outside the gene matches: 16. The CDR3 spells CASSRWTGLLWGTEAFF. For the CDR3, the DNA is TGTGCCAGCAGCCGATGGACAGGGCTTCTTTGGGGCACTGAAGCTTTCTTT.

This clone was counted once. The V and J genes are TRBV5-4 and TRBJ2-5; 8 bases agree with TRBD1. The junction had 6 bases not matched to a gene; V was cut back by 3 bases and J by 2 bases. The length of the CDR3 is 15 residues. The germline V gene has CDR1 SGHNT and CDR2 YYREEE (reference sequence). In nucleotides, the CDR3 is TGTGCCAGCAGCTCAAGGACAGGGACACAAGAGACCCAGTACTTC. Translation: CASSSRTGTQETQYF.

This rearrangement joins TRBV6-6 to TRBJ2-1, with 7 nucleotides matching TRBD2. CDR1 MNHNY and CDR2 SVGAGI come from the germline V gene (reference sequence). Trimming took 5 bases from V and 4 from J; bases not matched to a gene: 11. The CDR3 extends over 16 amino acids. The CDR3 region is CASSRHSGAGYNEQFF. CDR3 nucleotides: TGTGCCAGCAGTCGACACAGTGGAGCGGGGTACAATGAGCAGTTCTTC.

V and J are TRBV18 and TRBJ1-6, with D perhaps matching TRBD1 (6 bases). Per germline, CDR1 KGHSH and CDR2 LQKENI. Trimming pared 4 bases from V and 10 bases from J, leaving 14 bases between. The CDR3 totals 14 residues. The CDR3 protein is CASSREQGQSPLHF. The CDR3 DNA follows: TGTGCCAGCTCACGGGAACAGGGTCAGTCACCCCTCCACTTT.